These 18 T cell receptor beta chains were all obtained from the same sample, sequenced in a study of post-analysis software for immune sequencing data. Study findings and constraints: Roughly five TRBV segments were more frequent in patients than controls; TRBV5-6, TRBV5-1 and TRBV20-1 belonged to this group.

Unique molecular identifiers were present in the TCR beta cDNA libraries. TCRdb redid the calling of the PCR reads with MiXCR, one entry per CDR3 protein. The repertoire consists of a few hundred thousand distinct CDR3 sequences, with 36% occurring once and the leading ten covering around 4.8%. Their antigens are not known. The specimen was blood. The receptor set was obtained from a girl under 18 with multiple sclerosis.

This clonotype was seen a handful of times. This chain links TRBV19 with TRBJ2-1, with D possibly being TRBD1 (8 bases). The CDR3 contains 14 residues. Trimming cost V 6 bases and J 9 bases, with 18 bases left between them. Germline CDR1 LNHDA, CDR2 SQIVND (reference sequence). This CDR3 is CASRLTGAGAEQFF. Written as DNA, the CDR3 is TGTGCCAGTAGACTGACAGGGGCGGGAGCTGAGCAGTTCTTC.

Note on this clonotype: A much larger clone sits a single nucleotide away, making a read error possible. The J gene is TRBJ2-7, the V gene TRBV9, with unresolved D. The V end lost 0 bases, the J end lost 12 bases, and 19 bases lay between the germline ends. The CDR3 contains 14 residues. Germline V gene lookup returns CDR1 SGDLS and CDR2 YYNGEE. CDR3 nucleotide sequence: TGTGCCAGCAGCGTAGCGGGCGGAATGGAGACCCGGTACTTC. This encodes CASSVAGGMETRYF.

This clonotype was recorded only once. A read error may explain this, as a much larger clone is one base away. The conserved phenylalanine or tryptophan normally closing the CDR3 is absent here, so this likely arose from a read error. V and J are TRBV4-2 and TRBJ2-1; 9 bases agree with TRBD2. V shed 3 bases, J shed 6 bases, and the junction held 9 bases outside the gene matches. The CDR3 has 16 amino acids. The germline gives CDR1 LGHNA, CDR2 YNFKEQ. CDR3 in DNA: TGTGCCAGCAGCCAGGCCCCGGCGGGGGGGGGCAATGAGCAGTTCGTC. Translated, it gives CASSQAPAGGGNEQFV.

This clonotype has just a few counts. The gene calls are TRBV20-1 and TRBJ2-1; 7 positions match TRBD2. Germline trimming cut 3 bases from V and 7 bases from J; bases unmatched to any gene: 12. This CDR3 comprises 15 residues. In germline, CDR1 is DFQATT, CDR2 SNEGSKA (reference sequence). This CDR3 is CSARGGSGRSNEQFF. The DNA of the CDR3 is TGCAGTGCTAGGGGGGGTAGCGGGCGGAGTAATGAGCAGTTCTTC.

Worth noting for this clonotype: A read error is possible here, since a much larger clone lies one base away. The chain has TRBV6-6 and TRBJ1-2; D ambiguous. This CDR3 comprises 9 residues. Germline V CDR1 and CDR2: MNHNY, SVGAGI (reference sequence). CDR3 amino acids: CASTPGYAF. DNA of the CDR3: TGTGCCAGCACCCCGGGCTACGCCTTC.

As for this clonotype: This clone may be a read error of a much larger clone one base away. V gene TRBV20-1 combines with J gene TRBJ2-3; possible D gene TRBD2, 6 bases. CDR3 length equals 14 residues. Germline values: CDR1 DFQATT, CDR2 SNEGSKA (reference sequence). Trimming cost V 3 bases and J 6 bases, with 16 bases left between them. CDR3 residues: CSARSAGRGDTQYF. Written as DNA, the CDR3 is TGCAGTGCTAGGTCGGCGGGGAGAGGGGATACGCAGTATTTT.

The chain carries TRBV5-8 and TRBJ2-7; D might be TRBD2 (5 bases). The tail of the sequence fits TRBJ2-5 better, so the J call may be wrong. The CDR3 totals 12 residues. In germline, CDR1 is SGHTS, CDR2 YDEGEE. The CDR3 spells CASSFTGETQYF. As DNA, the CDR3 is TGTGCCAGCAGCTTCACGGGGGAGACCCAGTACTTC.

In this sample, this clonotype turned up many times. This chain connects TRBV6-6 to TRBJ1-2, with D possibly matching TRBD1 (5 bases). The CDR3 runs 13 residues. Germline V CDR1 and CDR2: MNHNY, SVGAGI (reference sequence). Trimming took 7 bases from V and 4 from J, leaving 13 bases between them. This CDR3 reads CASNQGSSYGYTF. The CDR3 DNA follows: TGTGCCAGCAACCAGGGCTCGTCCTATGGCTACACCTTC.

The sample holds many counts of this clonotype. The rearrangement joins TRBV29-1 to TRBJ2-1; D ambiguous. Germline CDR1 is SQVTM and CDR2 is ANQGSEA. This CDR3 is 12 amino acids long. V was cut by 7 bases and J by 3 bases, with 10 bases left in between. CDR3 sequence: CSDRSLYNEQFF. The CDR3 bases are TGCAGCGATAGAAGCCTCTACAATGAGCAGTTCTTC.

This clonotype was found many times. The rearrangement uses TRBV7-6 and TRBJ2-5; 10 nucleotides agree with TRBD2. The V and J ends lost 2 bases and 2 bases, in that order; junction bases with no gene match: 11. The CDR3 runs 18 residues. Per germline, CDR1 SGHVS and CDR2 FNYEAQ. In DNA form, the CDR3 reads TGTGCCAGCAGCTTATTTGTCACTAGCGGGGTTGAACAAGAGACCCAGTACTTC. It encodes CASSLFVTSGVEQETQYF.

With regard to this clonotype: With a much larger clone just one base away, this may be a read error. V usage is TRBV12-3 or TRBV12-4 and J usage is TRBJ1-1; the D is unclear. V was shortened by 5 bases and J by 2 bases, with 21 bases between the two germline ends. The CDR3 is 17 residues long. DNA for the CDR3: TGTGCCAGCAGTCCCCTGGGATCGCGGGAAGAAAACACTGAAGCTTTCTTT. It encodes CASSPLGSREENTEAFF.

This clonotype was seen more than once but under ten times. A read error is possible here, since a much larger clone lies one base away. This chain links TRBV10-3 with TRBJ2-1; the D is unclear. Germline CDR1 reads ENHRY; CDR2 reads SYGVKD. The CDR3 contains 13 residues. V was cut by 8 bases and J by 3 bases, with 11 bases left in between. CDR3 sequence (DNA): TGTGCCATCGCTTCACACCTCTACAATGAGCAGTTCTTC. Translated: CAIASHLYNEQFF.

This clonotype was counted many times. The chain has TRBV4-1 and TRBJ1-4; D unclear. Germline-derived CDR1 and CDR2 are MGHRA and YSYEKL. CDR3 length equals 16 residues. V was shortened by 0 bases and J by 5 bases, with 13 bases between the two germline ends. The CDR3 DNA is TGCGCCAGCAGCCAAGATTTGCCTACTGTAAATGAAAAACTGTTTTTT. Its translation is CASSQDLPTVNEKLFF.

This clonotype was seen repeatedly, ten times or more. The chain carries TRBV28 and TRBJ2-5; 8 positions agree with TRBD2. V dropped 10 bases and J dropped 4; count of bases not matched to a gene: 14. Germline CDR1 reads MDHEN; CDR2 reads SYDVKM. The CDR3 covers 15 residues. CDR3 DNA sequence: TGTGCCAACGCGCCGCAGGCGGGGGGCGCAGAGACCCAGTACTTC. Its translation: CANAPQAGGAETQYF.

J is TRBJ2-1 and V is TRBV4-1, with 9 bases that match TRBD1. The CDR3 contains 14 residues. V trimming: 4 bases; J trimming: 13 bases; junction bases outside the gene matches: 11. Germline V gene lookup returns CDR1 MGHRA and CDR2 YSYEKL. The CDR3 DNA is TGCGCCAGCAGCCCCCCCGGACAGGGGTTAGGTCAGTTCTTC. The encoded protein is CASSPPGQGLGQFF.

The rearrangement joins TRBV4-2 to TRBJ2-7; 7 nucleotides match TRBD1. The CDR3 extends over 15 amino acids. Trimming at V came to 0 bases and at J to 4 bases, leaving 6 bases not matched to a gene. Germline V gene data show CDR1 as LGHNA and CDR2 as YNFKEQ. CDR3 sequence reads: CASSQELAGGYEQYF. The CDR3 nucleotides are TGTGCCAGCAGCCAAGAGCTGGCAGGGGGATACGAGCAGTACTTC.

This clonotype was seen repeatedly, ten times or more. J is TRBJ2-3 and V is TRBV4-2; 7 nucleotides match TRBD2. The germline CDR1 and CDR2 sequences are LGHNA and YNFKEQ. The CDR3 consists of 15 residues. J lost 1 base, V lost 1 base, and 2 bases had no gene match. DNA of the CDR3: TGTGCCAGCAGCCAAGGGGAGGGCGGCACAGATACGCAGTATTTT. It encodes CASSQGEGGTDTQYF.

Comment on this clonotype: A read error may explain this, as a much larger clone is one base away. The V call is TRBV24-1, the J call TRBJ2-1, with D perhaps TRBD1 (6 bases). The J call is doubtful: the DNA matches TRBJ2-7 better. The CDR3 has 16 residues. CDR1 is KGHDR and CDR2 is SFDVKD in the germline V gene. CDR3 DNA sequence: TGTGCCACCAGTGGCCGGGACACGAGCTCCTACAATGAGCAGTACTTC. Translation: CATSGRDTSSYNEQYF.